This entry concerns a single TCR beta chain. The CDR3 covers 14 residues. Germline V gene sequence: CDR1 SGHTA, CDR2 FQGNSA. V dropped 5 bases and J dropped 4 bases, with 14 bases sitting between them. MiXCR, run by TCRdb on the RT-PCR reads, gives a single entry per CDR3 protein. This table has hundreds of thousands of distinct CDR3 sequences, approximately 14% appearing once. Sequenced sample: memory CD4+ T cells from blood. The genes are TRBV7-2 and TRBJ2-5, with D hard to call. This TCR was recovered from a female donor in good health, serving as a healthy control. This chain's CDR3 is CASSKDPSAETQYF. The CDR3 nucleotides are TGTGCCAGCAGCAAAGACCCGTCCGCAGAGACCCAGTACTTC.